The 7 T cell receptor beta chains given below trace back to one sample, sequenced in a study of metastatic and nonmetastatic thyroid tumors. TCRdb re-analyzed the PCR reads using MiXCR. Among 35,000 to 40,000 clones listed, roughly 28% were seen once. Patients had received no treatment of any kind before thyroid surgery. The sequencing input was blood. The receptors here all came from a male donor with papillary thyroid cancer or a benign thyroid nodule (not recorded which). Some clones in this sample may be carry-over from other donors' samples.

This clone was seen more than once but under ten times. This chain uses TRBV28 with TRBJ1-4, with TRBD1 as a possible D gene (5 bases). The germline CDR1 and CDR2 sequences are MDHEN and SYDVKM. The CDR3 runs to 12 residues. V dropped 10 bases and J dropped 7 bases, with 13 bases sitting between them. In nucleotides, the CDR3 is TGTGCCACCCGGGAGCAGGGTGAAAAACTGTTTTTT. As protein: CATREQGEKLFF.

This sequence joins TRBV4-1 and TRBJ2-1, with 7 bases identical to TRBD2. Germline CDR1 MGHRA, CDR2 YSYEKL. The CDR3 has 17 residues. After removal of 4 bases from V and 0 bases from J, the junction contained 9 bases not matched to a gene. This CDR3 reads CASSLGRAKGSYNEQFF. The DNA for the CDR3 is TGCGCCAGCAGCCTTGGGAGGGCCAAAGGCTCCTACAATGAGCAGTTCTTC.

This chain joins TRBV11-2 and TRBJ1-6; D gene uncertain. The CDR3 covers 13 residues. V gave up 1 base and J gave up 13 bases, with 11 bases separating them. The germline V gene has CDR1 SGHAT and CDR2 FQNNGV. CDR3 DNA: TGTGCCAGCAGCTTAGGAGGGAAGCTTCCCCTCCACTTT. It specifies CASSLGGKLPLHF.

The rearrangement uses TRBV6-1 and TRBJ2-6, with D uncertain. This CDR3 is 14 amino acids long. Trimming shortened V by 5 bases and J by 0 bases, and 5 bases separated the two germline ends. Germline values: CDR1 MNHNS, CDR2 SASEGT. The CDR3 nucleotides are TGTGCCAGCAGTTCGAGCTCTGGGGCCAACGTCCTGACTTTC. This encodes CASSSSSGANVLTF.

This clone was counted between two and nine times. The rearrangement links TRBV6-4 to TRBJ1-5, with 9 bases aligning to TRBD1. V lost 5 bases, J lost 2 bases, and 4 bases stayed unmatched. Germline CDR1 and CDR2: MRHNA and SNTAGT. The CDR3 totals 15 residues. In DNA, the CDR3 is TGTGCCAGCAGTTTACAGGGGGCGGGCAATCAGCCCCAGCATTTT. Protein: CASSLQGAGNQPQHF.

This clone was recorded at least ten times. V and J are TRBV6-1 and TRBJ1-2; the match to TRBD1 covers 8 bases. The CDR3 runs 13 residues. The germline gives CDR1 MNHNS, CDR2 SASEGT. V was clipped by 4 bases and J by 8 bases; unmatched bases: 6. CDR3 loop: CASSAGTGEGYTF. The DNA of the CDR3 is TGTGCCAGCAGTGCCGGGACAGGAGAGGGCTACACCTTC.

This clone showed up many times. The genes are TRBV5-1 and TRBJ2-7; D unresolved. Trimming removed 0 bases from V and 3 bases from J, with 7 bases in between. Germline V gene lookup returns CDR1 SGHRS and CDR2 YFSETQ. This CDR3 is built from 13 residues. The CDR3 DNA sequence: TGCGCCAGCAGCTTGGAATCAGTCTACGAGCAGTACTTC. Residues: CASSLESVYEQYF.